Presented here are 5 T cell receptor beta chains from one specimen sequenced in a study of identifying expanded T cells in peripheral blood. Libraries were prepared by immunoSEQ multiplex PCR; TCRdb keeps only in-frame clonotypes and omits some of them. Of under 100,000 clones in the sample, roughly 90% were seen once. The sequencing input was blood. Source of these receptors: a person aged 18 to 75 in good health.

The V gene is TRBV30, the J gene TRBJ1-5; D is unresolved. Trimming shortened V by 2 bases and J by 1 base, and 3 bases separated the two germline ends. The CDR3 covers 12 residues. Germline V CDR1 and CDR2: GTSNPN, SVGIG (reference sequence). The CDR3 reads CAWSRSNQPQHF. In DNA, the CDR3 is TGTGCCTGGAGTCGGAGCAATCAGCCCCAGCATTTT.

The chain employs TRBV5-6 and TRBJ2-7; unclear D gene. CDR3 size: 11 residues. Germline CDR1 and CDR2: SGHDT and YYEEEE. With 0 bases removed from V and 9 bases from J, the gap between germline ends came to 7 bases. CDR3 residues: CASSLAGAQYF. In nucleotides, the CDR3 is TGTGCCAGCAGCTTGGCCGGTGCGCAGTACTTC.

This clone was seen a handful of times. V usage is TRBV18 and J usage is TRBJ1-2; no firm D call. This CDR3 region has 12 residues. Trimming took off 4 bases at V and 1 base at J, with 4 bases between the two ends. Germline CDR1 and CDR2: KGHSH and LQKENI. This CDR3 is CASSLLNYGYTF. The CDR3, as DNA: TGTGCCAGCTCACTCCTTAACTATGGCTACACCTTC.

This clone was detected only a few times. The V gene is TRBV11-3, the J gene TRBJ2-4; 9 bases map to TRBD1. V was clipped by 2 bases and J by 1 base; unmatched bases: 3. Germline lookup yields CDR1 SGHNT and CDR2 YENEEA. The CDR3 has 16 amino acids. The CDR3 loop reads CASSLNRGLAKNIQYF. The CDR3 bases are TGTGCCAGCAGCTTAAACAGGGGGCTTGCCAAAAACATTCAGTACTTC.

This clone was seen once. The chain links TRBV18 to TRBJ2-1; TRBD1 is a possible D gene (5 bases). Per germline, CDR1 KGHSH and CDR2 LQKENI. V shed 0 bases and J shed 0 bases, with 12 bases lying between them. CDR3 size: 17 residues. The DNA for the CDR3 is TGTGCCAGCTCACCACCCCGACAGAACCCCTCCTACAATGAGCAGTTCTTC. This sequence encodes CASSPPRQNPSYNEQFF. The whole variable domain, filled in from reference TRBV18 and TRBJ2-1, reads NAGVMQNPRHLVRRRGQEARLRCSPMKGHSHVYWYRQLPEEGLKFMVYLQKENIIDESGMPKERFSAEFPKEGPSILRIQQVVRGDSAAYFCASSPPRQNPSYNEQFFGPGTRLTVL.